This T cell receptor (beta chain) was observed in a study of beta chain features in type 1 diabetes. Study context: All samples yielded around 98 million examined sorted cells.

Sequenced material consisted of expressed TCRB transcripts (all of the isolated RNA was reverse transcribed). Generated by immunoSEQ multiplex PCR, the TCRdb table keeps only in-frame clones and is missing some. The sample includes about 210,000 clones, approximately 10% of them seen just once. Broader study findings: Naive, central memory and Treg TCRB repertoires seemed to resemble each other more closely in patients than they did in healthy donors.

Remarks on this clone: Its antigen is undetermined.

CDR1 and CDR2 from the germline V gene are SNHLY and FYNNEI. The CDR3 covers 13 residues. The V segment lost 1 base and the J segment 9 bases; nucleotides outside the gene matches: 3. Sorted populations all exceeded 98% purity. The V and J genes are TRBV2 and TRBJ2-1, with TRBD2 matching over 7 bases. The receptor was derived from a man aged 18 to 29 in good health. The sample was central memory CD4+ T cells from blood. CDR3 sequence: CASSEGLAGEQFF. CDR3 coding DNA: TGTGCCAGCAGTGAAGGACTAGCTGGTGAGCAGTTCTTC.